This entry concerns a single TCR beta chain. TCRdb's copy holds only in-frame clones and misses some; the assay was immunoSEQ multiplex PCR. The table includes about 130,000 clones, approximately 81% detected once. This entry comes from a study of cytotoxic CD8 clonotypes in ibrutinib-treated CLL. This CDR3 contains 12 residues. Trimming removed 1 base at V and 9 bases at J, with 7 bases between. Germline V lookup: CDR1 LNHNV, CDR2 YYDKDF (reference sequence). This sequence was found in a human donor with chronic lymphocytic leukemia. The gene calls are TRBV15 and TRBJ2-1; TRBD2 is a possible D gene (5 bases). This sample comprised PBMCs, obtained after 12 months of ibrutinib treatment. Written as DNA, the CDR3 is TGTGCCACCAGCAGAGTAGGAGGTGAGCAGTTCTTC. It yields the protein CATSRVGGEQFF.